This record concerns one T cell receptor (beta chain) sequence. Germline V gene data show CDR1 as SGHAT and CDR2 as FQDESV (reference sequence). The CDR3 has 15 amino acids. The V end lost 5 bases, the J end lost 10 bases, and 21 bases lay between the germline ends. PCR used 60 Vbeta primers and 13 Jbeta primers. TCRdb's copy holds only in-frame clones and misses some; the assay was immunoSEQ multiplex PCR. The profile shows around 160,000 clones, around four fifths of them singletons. The data are from a study of cytomegalovirus exposure and HLA in healthy donors. This TCR came from a male donor in good health and CMV-seronegative. The gene calls are TRBV11-1 and TRBJ2-1; D remains ambiguous. The sample was PBMCs. This chain's CDR3 is CASSPIVGGVEEQFF. In DNA, the CDR3 is TGTGCCAGCAGCCCTATTGTAGGCGGCGTGGAGGAGCAGTTCTTC.